The rows below give T cell receptor beta chains drawn from one sample of a study of long-term antiretroviral therapy in people with HIV. Measured with immunoSEQ multiplex PCR; TCRdb has only the in-frame clones, and not every one. The repertoire holds fewer than 45,000 clones, approximately 80% seen once, with roughly 6% in the top ten. Source: unsorted PBMCs, taken 3.4 years after starting antiretroviral therapy. These TCRs come from a young man with HIV. Both conserved end residues are trimmed from each CDR3. Clone size is stated in some rows and not others, as once, few, many or a class when expanded.

J gene,V gene,clone size,CDR3 protein
TRBJ1-3,TRBV6-1,.,ASTVWGTSGNTIY
TRBJ2-2,TRBV9,.,ASSPTGLGGELF
TRBJ1-5,TRBV27,.,ASSPRGPEPQH
TRBJ2-7,TRBV6-1,.,ASSASYEQY
TRBJ1-2,TRBV5-1,.,ASSLAGTPNGYT
TRBJ2-7,TRBV7-2,once,ASSSYLGEQY
TRBJ1-1,TRBV29-1,.,SVEVGSDTEAF
TRBJ2-7,TRBV5-4,.,ASSFRGEQY
TRBJ2-3,TRBV19,.,ASDTSGSLADTQY
TRBJ1-5,TRBV6-6,few,ASRDDRGLNQPQH
TRBJ1-2,TRBV28,few,ASSSPDTYGYT
TRBJ2-7,TRBV28,once,ASKEHQAPYEQY
TRBJ2-3,TRBV27,.,ASSLFGPSPDTQY
TRBJ1-2,TRBV5-8,.,ASSLNRVGGYT
TRBJ2-3,TRBV19,.,ASSIQTSGRDTQY
TRBJ2-7,TRBV15,.,ATSRTGTGRNYEQY
TRBJ2-5,TRBV7-9,.,ASSLGVVREETQY
TRBJ2-1,TRBV29-1,.,SLYNEQF
TRBJ2-7,TRBV10-2,.,ASSESLVPVEQY
TRBJ2-2,TRBV28,.,ASSFGVGGELF
TRBJ1-3,TRBV11-2,.,ASSLGVSSGNTIY
TRBJ2-1,TRBV27,.,ASSTRLAGYNEQF
TRBJ2-1,TRBV6-1,.,ASSEGAASYNEQF
TRBJ2-3,TRBV2,.,ASSEVADTQY
TRBJ1-1,TRBV10-2,.,ASRGVTEAF
TRBJ1-2,TRBV5-4,.,ASSLDSREGYGYT
TRBJ2-5,TRBV7-6,few,ASSPAGETQY
TRBJ2-2,TRBV6-1,.,ASMLGFWAGELF
TRBJ1-2,TRBV6-6,.,ASSPARRAADYT
TRBJ2-7,TRBV7-6,.,ASTPSAGVQGEQY
TRBJ2-7,TRBV5-1,.,ASRSPSGRDEQY
TRBJ2-2,TRBV12-5,.,ASAEYAGELF
TRBJ2-3,TRBV4-3,.,ASSQDGPSLASRTDTQY
TRBJ1-2,TRBV28,.,ATHRLVTYGYT
TRBJ2-2,TRBV5-1,.,ASSSTPPGELF
TRBJ1-2,TRBV29-1,.,SVDRAGSYGYT
TRBJ2-7,TRBV10-3,.,AISPRDNYEQY
TRBJ2-7,TRBV27,.,ASRGLESSYEQY
TRBJ2-7,TRBV2,.,ASKTSGPSYEQY
TRBJ2-1,TRBV6-6,once,ASSYDRGRDEQF
TRBJ2-7,TRBV6-1,.,ASSASGSKTFEQY
TRBJ2-1,TRBV5-6,.,ASSPPQGGEQF
TRBJ2-1,TRBV5-1,few,ASSLLTSGSYNEQF
TRBJ2-1,TRBV5-1,.,ASSTGTSGYNEQF
TRBJ2-2,TRBV14,.,ASSQVQTGELF
TRBJ2-2,TRBV6-5,.,ASSYSEPGHTGELF
TRBJ1-3,TRBV7-9,few,ASSLPQQGLSGNTIY
TRBJ2-1,TRBV4-2,.,ASSPTDSYNEQF
TRBJ2-1,TRBV19,.,ASSLTGVRNEQF